This T cell receptor beta chain stems from a study of cytomegalovirus exposure and HLA in healthy donors. Study observations and caveats: The study designated 150 or so TCR beta chains cytomegalovirus-associated. Reports credit the classifier with highly specific, highly sensitive diagnosis of cytomegalovirus status.

The junction had 9 bases not matched to a gene; V was cut back by 3 bases and J by 6 bases. The germline CDR1 and CDR2 sequences are SGHNT and YYREEE (reference sequence). The CDR3 covers 16 residues. Method: immunoSEQ multiplex PCR; TCRdb's copy keeps in-frame clones and lacks some. The sample has 150,000 to 200,000 clones, about nine tenths seen once. Worth noting for this clone: Antigen unknown.

V gene TRBV5-4 combines with J gene TRBJ2-2; TRBD1 aligns across 9 bases. The receptor comes from a woman aged 18 to 35 in good health and CMV-seropositive. Material for sequencing was PBMCs. CDR3 region: CASSSTGGATAGELFF. The CDR3 region has the DNA TGTGCCAGCAGCTCGACAGGGGGAGCCACCGCCGGGGAGCTGTTTTTT.